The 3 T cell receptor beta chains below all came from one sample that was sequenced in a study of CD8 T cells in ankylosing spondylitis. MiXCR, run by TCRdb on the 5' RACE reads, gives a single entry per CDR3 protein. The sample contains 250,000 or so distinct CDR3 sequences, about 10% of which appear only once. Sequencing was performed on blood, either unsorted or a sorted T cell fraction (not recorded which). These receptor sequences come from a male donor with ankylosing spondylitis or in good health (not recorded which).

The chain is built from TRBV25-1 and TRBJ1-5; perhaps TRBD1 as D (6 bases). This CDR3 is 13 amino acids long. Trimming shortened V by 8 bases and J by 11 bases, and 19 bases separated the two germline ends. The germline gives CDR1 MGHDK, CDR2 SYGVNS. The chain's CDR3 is CASPTSHRETQHF. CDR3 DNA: TGTGCCAGCCCCACCTCCCACAGGGAGACCCAGCATTTT.

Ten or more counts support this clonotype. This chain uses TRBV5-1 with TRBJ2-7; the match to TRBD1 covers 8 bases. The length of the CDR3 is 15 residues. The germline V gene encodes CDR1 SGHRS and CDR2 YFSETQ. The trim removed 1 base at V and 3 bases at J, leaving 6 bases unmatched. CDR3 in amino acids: CASSLLTGDYYEQYF. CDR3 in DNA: TGCGCCAGCAGCTTGTTGACAGGGGATTACTACGAGCAGTACTTC.

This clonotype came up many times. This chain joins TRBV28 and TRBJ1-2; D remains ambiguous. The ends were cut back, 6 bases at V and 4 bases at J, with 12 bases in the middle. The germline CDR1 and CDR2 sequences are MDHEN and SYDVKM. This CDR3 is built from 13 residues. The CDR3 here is CASSPLAPYGYTF. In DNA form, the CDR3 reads TGTGCCAGCAGCCCTCTGGCGCCCTATGGCTACACCTTC.